The following is a T cell receptor beta chain sequence with its context. This CDR3 contains 14 residues. Trimming took 5 bases from V and 7 from J; bases not matched to a gene: 6. Germline lookup yields CDR1 SNHLY and CDR2 FYNNEI. Treatment specified: about 20 received Ad26.COV2.S at low or high dose, single or two shots; about five received placebo; per-sample allocation not given. Sampling took place 63 days after the first vaccine or placebo injection. These data originate in a study of Ad26.COV2.S vaccination and SARS-CoV-2 variants. Across the whole study: Participants got Ad26.COV2.S intramuscularly, once or twice 56 days apart.

Assay used: immunoSEQ multiplex PCR; TCRdb lists only in-frame clones, some missing. The sample carries 400,000 to 500,000 clones, 85% to 90% recorded once. The sequenced sample was peripheral blood, obtained in a trial of Ad26.COV2.S vaccine versus placebo. The rearrangement links TRBV2 to TRBJ2-2; 8 bases agree with TRBD1. The TCR originated in a person aged 18-60 years who received the Ad26.COV2.S COVID-19 vaccine or a placebo. The CDR3 region has the DNA TGTGCCAGCAGTAATCAGGGGGCGGTCGGGGAGCTGTTTTTT. It translates to CASSNQGAVGELFF.